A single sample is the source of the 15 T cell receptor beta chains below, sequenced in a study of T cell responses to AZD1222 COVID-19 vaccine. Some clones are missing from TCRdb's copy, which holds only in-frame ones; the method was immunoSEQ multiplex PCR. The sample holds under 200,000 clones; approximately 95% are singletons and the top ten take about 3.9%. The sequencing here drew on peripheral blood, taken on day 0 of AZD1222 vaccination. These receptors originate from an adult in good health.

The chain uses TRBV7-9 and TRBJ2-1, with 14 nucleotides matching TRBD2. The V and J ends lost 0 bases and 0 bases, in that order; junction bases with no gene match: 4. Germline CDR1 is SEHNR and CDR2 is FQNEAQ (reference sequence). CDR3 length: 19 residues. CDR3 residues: CASSLAGTSGRASYNEQFF. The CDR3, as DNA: TGTGCCAGCAGCTTAGCCGGGACTAGCGGGAGAGCCTCCTACAATGAGCAGTTCTTC.

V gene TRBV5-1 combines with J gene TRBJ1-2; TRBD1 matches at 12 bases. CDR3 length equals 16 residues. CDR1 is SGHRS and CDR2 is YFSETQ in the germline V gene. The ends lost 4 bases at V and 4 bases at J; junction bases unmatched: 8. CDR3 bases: TGCGCCAGCAGCCGGGACAGGGGGCGCATAGTCTATGGCTACACCTTC. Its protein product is CASSRDRGRIVYGYTF.

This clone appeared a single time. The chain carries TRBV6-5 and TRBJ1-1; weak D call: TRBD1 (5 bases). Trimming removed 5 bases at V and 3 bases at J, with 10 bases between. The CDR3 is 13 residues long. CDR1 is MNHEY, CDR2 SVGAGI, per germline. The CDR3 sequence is CASSQGRDTEAFF. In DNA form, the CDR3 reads TGTGCCAGCAGTCAGGGAAGGGACACTGAAGCTTTCTTT.

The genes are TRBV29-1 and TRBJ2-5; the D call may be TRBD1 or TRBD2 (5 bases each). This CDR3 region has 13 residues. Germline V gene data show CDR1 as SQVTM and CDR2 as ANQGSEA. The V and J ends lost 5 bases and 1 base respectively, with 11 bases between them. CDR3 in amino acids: CSVRPGAQETQYF. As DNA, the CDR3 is TGCAGCGTTAGGCCCGGGGCCCAAGAGACCCAGTACTTC.

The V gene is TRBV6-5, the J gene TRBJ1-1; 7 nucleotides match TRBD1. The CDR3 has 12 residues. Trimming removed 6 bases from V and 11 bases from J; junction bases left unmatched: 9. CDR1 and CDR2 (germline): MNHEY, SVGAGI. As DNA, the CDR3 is TGTGCCAGCAGGGATCCCGGGACAGCTGCTTTCTTT. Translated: CASRDPGTAAFF.

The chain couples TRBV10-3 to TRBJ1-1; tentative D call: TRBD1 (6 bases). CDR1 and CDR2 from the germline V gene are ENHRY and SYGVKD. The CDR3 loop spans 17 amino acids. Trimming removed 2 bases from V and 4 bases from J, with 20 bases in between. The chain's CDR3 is CAISETQEWQGTTEAFF. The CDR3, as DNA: TGTGCCATCAGTGAGACCCAAGAGTGGCAGGGGACCACTGAAGCTTTCTTT.

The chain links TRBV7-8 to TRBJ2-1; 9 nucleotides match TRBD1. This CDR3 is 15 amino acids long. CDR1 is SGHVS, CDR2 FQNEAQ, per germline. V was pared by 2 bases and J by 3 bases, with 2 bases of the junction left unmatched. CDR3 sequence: CASSLRQGVYNEQFF. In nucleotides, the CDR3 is TGTGCCAGCAGCTTACGACAGGGGGTCTACAATGAGCAGTTCTTC.

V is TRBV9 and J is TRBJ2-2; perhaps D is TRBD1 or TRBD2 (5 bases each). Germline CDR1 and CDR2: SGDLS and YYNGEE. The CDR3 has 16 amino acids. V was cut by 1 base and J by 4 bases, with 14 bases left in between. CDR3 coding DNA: TGTGCCAGCAGCGTAAGAGGGGCGCTGGGCACCGGGGAGCTGTTTTTT. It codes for CASSVRGALGTGELFF.

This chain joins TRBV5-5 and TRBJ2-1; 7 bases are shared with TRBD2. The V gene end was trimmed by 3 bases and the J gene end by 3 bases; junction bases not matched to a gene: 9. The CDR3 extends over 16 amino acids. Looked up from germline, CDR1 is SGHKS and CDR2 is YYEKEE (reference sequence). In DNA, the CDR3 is TGTGCCAGCAGCTCCGGTTGGAGCGGGGTCTACAATGAGCAGTTCTTC. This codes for CASSSGWSGVYNEQFF.

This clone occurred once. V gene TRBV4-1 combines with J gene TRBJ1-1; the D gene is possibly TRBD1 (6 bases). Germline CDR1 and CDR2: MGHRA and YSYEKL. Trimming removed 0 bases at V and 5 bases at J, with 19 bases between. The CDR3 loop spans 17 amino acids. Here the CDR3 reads CASSQDRGNSRRTEAFF. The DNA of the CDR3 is TGCGCCAGCAGCCAAGACAGGGGCAACTCACGCAGGACTGAAGCTTTCTTT.

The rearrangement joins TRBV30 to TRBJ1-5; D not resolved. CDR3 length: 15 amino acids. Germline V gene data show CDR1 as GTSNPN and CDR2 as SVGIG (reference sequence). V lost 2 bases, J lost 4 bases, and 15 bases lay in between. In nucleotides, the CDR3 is TGTGCCTGGAGTCTCGGCCTAATAACAAATCAGCCCCAGCATTTT. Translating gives CAWSLGLITNQPQHF.

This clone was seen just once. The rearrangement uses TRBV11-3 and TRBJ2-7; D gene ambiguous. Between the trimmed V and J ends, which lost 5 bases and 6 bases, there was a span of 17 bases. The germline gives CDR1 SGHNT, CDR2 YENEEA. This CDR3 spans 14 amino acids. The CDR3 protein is CASSPAPISPEQYF. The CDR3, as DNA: TGTGCCAGCAGCCCCGCCCCCATTTCACCCGAGCAGTACTTC.

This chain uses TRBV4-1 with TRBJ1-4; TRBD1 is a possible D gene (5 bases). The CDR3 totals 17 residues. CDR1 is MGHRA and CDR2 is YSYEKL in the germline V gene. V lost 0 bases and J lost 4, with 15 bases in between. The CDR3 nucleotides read TGCGCCAGCAGCCAAGATGTTGCGAGGGGCTTTAATGAAAAACTGTTTTTT. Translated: CASSQDVARGFNEKLFF.

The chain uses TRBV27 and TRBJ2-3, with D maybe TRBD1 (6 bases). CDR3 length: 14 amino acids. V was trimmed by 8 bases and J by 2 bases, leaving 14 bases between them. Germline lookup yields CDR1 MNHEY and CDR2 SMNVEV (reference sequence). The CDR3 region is CASYTGYTTDTQYF. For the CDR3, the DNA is TGTGCCAGCTACACAGGGTACACCACAGATACGCAGTATTTT.

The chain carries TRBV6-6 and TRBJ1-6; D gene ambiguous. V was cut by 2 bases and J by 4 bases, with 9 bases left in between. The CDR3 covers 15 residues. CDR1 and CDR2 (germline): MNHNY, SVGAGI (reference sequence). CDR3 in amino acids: CASSYPADYNSPLHF. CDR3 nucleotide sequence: TGTGCCAGCAGTTACCCGGCAGATTATAATTCACCCCTCCACTTT.